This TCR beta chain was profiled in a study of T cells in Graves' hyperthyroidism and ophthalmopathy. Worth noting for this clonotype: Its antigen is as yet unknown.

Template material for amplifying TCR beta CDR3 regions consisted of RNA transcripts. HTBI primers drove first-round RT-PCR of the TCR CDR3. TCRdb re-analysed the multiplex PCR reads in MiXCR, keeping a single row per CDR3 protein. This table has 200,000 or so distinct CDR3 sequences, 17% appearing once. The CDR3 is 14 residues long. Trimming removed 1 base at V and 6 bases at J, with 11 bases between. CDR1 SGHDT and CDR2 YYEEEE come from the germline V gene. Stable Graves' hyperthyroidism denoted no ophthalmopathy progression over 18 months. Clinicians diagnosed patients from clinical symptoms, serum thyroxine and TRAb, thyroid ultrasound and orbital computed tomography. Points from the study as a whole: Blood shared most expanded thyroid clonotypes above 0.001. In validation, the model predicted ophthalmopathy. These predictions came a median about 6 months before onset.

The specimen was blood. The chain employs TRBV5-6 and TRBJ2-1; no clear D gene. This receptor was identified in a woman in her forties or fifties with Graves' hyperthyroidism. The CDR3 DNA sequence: TGTGCCAGCAGCTTGAACCACCTGCCCAATGAGCAGTTCTTC. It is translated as CASSLNHLPNEQFF. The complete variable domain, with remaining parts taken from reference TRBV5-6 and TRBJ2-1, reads DAGVTQSPTHLIKTRGQQVTLRCSPKSGHDTVSWYQQALGQGPQFIFQYYEEEERQRGNFPDRFSGHQFPNYSSELNVNALLLGDSALYLCASSLNHLPNEQFFGPGTRLTVL.